The 3 T cell receptor beta chains listed next were all sequenced from one sample in a study of tumor-infiltrating lymphocytes in primary liver carcinoma. A constant-region primer primed TCR beta cDNA synthesis from 450 to 550 ng of total RNA. Library construction for TCR beta comprised three nested multiplex PCR rounds performed with slightly modified ARM-PCR. Researchers ran the first two PCR rounds for roughly 11 cycles each with TRBV1-TRBV30 forward primers and a C-beta reverse primer. Via MiXCR, TCRdb re-called the multiplex PCR reads, giving one row per CDR3 protein. The sample contains about 180,000 distinct CDR3 sequences, 60% of which appear only once. The blood RNA (from unsorted whole blood) was obtained, and germline DNA was also extracted. Sequenced: peripheral blood. The receptors derive from a man aged 35 to 55 with primary liver carcinoma and hepatitis B virus infection.

This clonotype was seen a few times. This chain uses TRBV6-1 with TRBJ2-5, with 7 nucleotides matching TRBD1. V shed 5 bases, J shed 5 bases, and the junction held 8 bases outside the gene matches. The CDR3 is made up of 14 amino acids. Germline V lookup: CDR1 MNHNS, CDR2 SASEGT. The CDR3: CASSTRQGEETQYF. CDR3 DNA sequence: TGTGCCAGCAGTACGCGACAGGGCGAGGAGACCCAGTACTTC.

This clonotype was observed a few times. An end of the junction differs from the germline gene, which may be a read error. V usage is TRBV29-1 and J usage is TRBJ2-1; D is unclear. Germline V gene sequence: CDR1 SQVTM, CDR2 ANQGSEA. The CDR3 has 15 amino acids. CDR3 residues: CSVMPPSSSYNEQFF. In DNA, the CDR3 is TGCAGCGTGATGCCTCCTTCCAGCTCCTACAATGAACAGTTCTTC.

With regard to this clonotype: In this CDR3 the conserved last residue, phenylalanine or tryptophan, is missing, so a read error is likely. The rearrangement joins TRBV18 to TRBJ1-1; D call uncertain. The CDR3 has 15 residues. Germline CDR1 is KGHSH and CDR2 is LQKENI. V lost 8 bases and J lost 4, with 20 bases in between. The DNA for the CDR3 is TGTGCCAGCCTACAATCGGGAGTGTTGCGCACTGAAGCTTTCTCT. Encoded protein: CASLQSGVLRTEAFS.